This T cell receptor (beta chain) was identified in a study of T cell responses to AZD1222 COVID-19 vaccine. Study-level results: Most donors were white British, females outnumbered males, and clonal diversity was possibly underestimated. Nearly half of spike-specific TCRs reportedly go after variant regions that carry no mutations. Researchers report vaccine-associated CD4 TCRs spanning spike, with dominance at 160-218 and 743-854.

On this clone itself: Antigen unknown.

This CDR3 comprises 13 residues. The V and J ends lost 7 bases and 6 bases respectively, with 13 bases between them. Germline V gene data show CDR1 as MNHEY and CDR2 as SVGAGI. Sequenced by immunoSEQ multiplex PCR; TCRdb stores in-frame clones only, minus some. The sample has 95,000 or so clones; nearly 90% are singletons. The chain couples TRBV6-5 to TRBJ1-5; D perhaps matches TRBD1 (5 bases). The receptor was derived from an adult in good health. This specimen consisted of peripheral blood, obtained on day 0 of AZD1222 vaccination. The DNA for the CDR3 is TGTGCCAGCATGGGAGGGGATGGTCAGCCCCAGCATTTT. This sequence encodes CASMGGDGQPQHF.